These 7 T cell receptor beta chains were all obtained from the same sample, sequenced in a study of T cell responses to AZD1222 COVID-19 vaccine (dated by TCRdb to about 2021). The library was obtained by the immunoSEQ multiplex PCR assay. The clones in this table, taken by TCRdb from immuneACCESS, are in-frame only. Not every clone is retained; where verified, under half of the shortfall comes from an unresolved V gene, and the cause of the rest is unknown. In all, the sample holds under 100,000 clones, and 75% to 90% of those were seen once. Roughly 15% of the sample belongs to the ten largest clones. The time point tag for this specimen amounts to: baseline before first vaccination. This sample comprised peripheral blood, obtained on day 0 of AZD1222 vaccination. The receptors come from an adult in good health.

The V gene is TRBV5-4, the J gene TRBJ1-2, with no clear D. The CDR3 totals 16 residues. Germline-derived CDR1 and CDR2 are SGHNT and YYREEE (reference sequence). V gave up 0 bases and J gave up 0 bases, with 12 bases separating them. The CDR3 protein is CASSLDGQPSNYGYTF. In nucleotides, the CDR3 is TGTGCCAGCAGCTTGGACGGCCAGCCTTCTAACTATGGCTACACCTTC.

The V gene is TRBV18, the J gene TRBJ2-1; 8 bases map to TRBD2. Germline loops: CDR1 KGHSH, CDR2 LQKENI. This CDR3 is built from 17 residues. Unmatched junction bases numbered 9, after V lost 3 bases and J lost 2 bases. DNA for the CDR3: TGTGCCAGCTCACCGGTAGCGGGGAGTGGGACCTACAATGAGCAGTTCTTC. Translation gives CASSPVAGSGTYNEQFF.

The chain couples TRBV3-1 (or the pseudogene TRBV3-2) to TRBJ1-1; D unclear. The CDR3 totals 13 residues. Germline assignment: CDR1 LGHDT and CDR2 YNNKEL (reference sequence). The V and J ends lost 1 base and 6 bases respectively, with 9 bases between them. CDR3 in amino acids: CASSQGRWAEAFF. As DNA, the CDR3 is TGTGCCAGCAGCCAAGGAAGGTGGGCTGAAGCTTTCTTT.

This rearrangement joins TRBV6-2 or TRBV6-3 to TRBJ2-7; 8 positions match TRBD2. The CDR3 is 15 amino acids. Unmatched junction bases numbered 5, after V lost 2 bases and J lost 2 bases. Germline values: CDR1 MNHEY, CDR2 SVGEGT. This CDR3 reads CASSYGLAGAYEQYF. The CDR3, as DNA: TGTGCCAGCAGTTACGGGCTAGCGGGCGCCTACGAGCAGTACTTC.

The chain employs TRBV19 and TRBJ1-5; D is unresolved. The V end was cut by 3 bases, the J end by 4 bases, with 10 bases between. CDR1 is LNHDA and CDR2 is SQIVND in the germline V gene (reference sequence). The length of the CDR3 is 14 residues. The CDR3 sequence: CASSMREQNQPQHF. As DNA, the CDR3 is TGTGCCAGTAGTATGCGGGAACAGAATCAGCCCCAGCATTTT.

In the case of this clone: Within the sample, other DNA sequences also encode this same CDR3. The V call is TRBV28, the J call TRBJ2-1; 11 bases match TRBD2. Germline CDR1 MDHEN, CDR2 SYDVKM. The CDR3 totals 17 residues. V lost 2 bases and J lost 1; bases outside the gene matches: 4. Here the CDR3 reads CASSLPTSGSSYNEQFF. The DNA of the CDR3 is TGTGCCAGCAGTTTACCCACTAGCGGGAGTTCCTACAATGAGCAGTTCTTC.

V is TRBV6-5 and J is TRBJ2-2; 10 nucleotides line up with TRBD2. The V gene's germline CDR1 is MNHEY and CDR2 SVGAGI. After removal of 9 bases from V and 6 bases from J, the junction contained 10 bases not matched to a gene. There are 15 residues in the CDR3. The CDR3 DNA is TGTGCCAGTCTCAGCGGGAGGGGAAAAGCCGGGGAGCTGTTTTTT. It yields the protein CASLSGRGKAGELFF.